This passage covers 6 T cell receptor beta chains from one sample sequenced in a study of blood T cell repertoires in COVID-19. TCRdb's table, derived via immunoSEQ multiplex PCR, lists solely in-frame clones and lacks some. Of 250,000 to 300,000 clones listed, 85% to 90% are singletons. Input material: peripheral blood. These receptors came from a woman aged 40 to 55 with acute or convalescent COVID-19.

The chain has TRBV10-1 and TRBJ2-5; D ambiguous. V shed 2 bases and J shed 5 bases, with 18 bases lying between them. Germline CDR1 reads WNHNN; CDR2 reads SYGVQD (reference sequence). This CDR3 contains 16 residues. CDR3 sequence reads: CASSEVVSSRMETQYF. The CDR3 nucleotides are TGCGCCAGCAGTGAGGTGGTTAGCTCTAGAATGGAGACCCAGTACTTC.

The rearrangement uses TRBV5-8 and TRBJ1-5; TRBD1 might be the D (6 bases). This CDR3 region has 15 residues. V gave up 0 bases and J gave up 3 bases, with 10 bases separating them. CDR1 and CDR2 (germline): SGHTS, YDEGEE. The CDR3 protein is CASSLVGQLNQPQHF. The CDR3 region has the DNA TGTGCCAGCAGCTTGGTTGGACAGCTCAATCAGCCCCAGCATTTT. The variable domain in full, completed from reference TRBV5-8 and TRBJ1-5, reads EAGVTQSPTHLIKTRGQQATLRCSPISGHTSVYWYQQALGLGLQFLLWYDEGEERNRGNFPPRFSGRQFPNYSSELNVNALELEDSALYLCASSLVGQLNQPQHFGDGTRLSIL.

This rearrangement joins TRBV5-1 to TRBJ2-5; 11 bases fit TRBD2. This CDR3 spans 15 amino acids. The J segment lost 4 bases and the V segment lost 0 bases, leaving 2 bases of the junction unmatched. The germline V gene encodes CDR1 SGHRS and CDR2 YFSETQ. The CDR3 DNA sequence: TGCGCCAGCAGCTTGGCTCTAGCGGGGGGAGAGACCCAGTACTTC. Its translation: CASSLALAGGETQYF.

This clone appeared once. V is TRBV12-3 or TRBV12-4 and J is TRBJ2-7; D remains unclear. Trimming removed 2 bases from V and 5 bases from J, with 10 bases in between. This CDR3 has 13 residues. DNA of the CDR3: TGTGCCAGCAGTTTACGGGTATTTGACGAGCAGTACGTC. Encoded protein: CASSLRVFDEQYV.

The CDR3 nucleotides read TGCGCCAGCAGTGAGACAGGGAACATTCAGTACTTC. It codes for CASSETGNIQYF. The V call is TRBV10-2, the J call TRBJ2-4, with D possibly TRBD1 on 6 matching bases. The CDR3 length is 12 residues. Germline CDR1 reads WSHSY; CDR2 reads SAAADI. V dropped 2 bases and J dropped 7 bases, with 6 bases sitting between them.

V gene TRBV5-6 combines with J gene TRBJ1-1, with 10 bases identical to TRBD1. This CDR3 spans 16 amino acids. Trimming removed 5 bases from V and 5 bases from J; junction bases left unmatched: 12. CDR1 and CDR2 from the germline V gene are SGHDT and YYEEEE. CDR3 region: CASSPTGGNRWTEAFF. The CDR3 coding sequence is TGTGCCAGCAGTCCGACAGGGGGCAACAGGTGGACTGAAGCTTTCTTT.